This T cell receptor beta chain comes out of a study of cytomegalovirus exposure and HLA in healthy donors. Whole-study context: Prior work identified around 110 million unique TCR beta sequences in some 180 million T cells. General observations from the study: Sequencing had likely introduced a cluster of highly shared sequence variants as an artifact. Donor immune exposure was known only as CMV serostatus.

The CDR3 has 17 amino acids. J was trimmed by 8 bases and V by 0 bases; bases with no gene match: 8. Germline V gives CDR1 LNHNV, CDR2 YYDKDF (reference sequence). To note about this clone: Its antigen is currently unknown.

Amplification used 60 Vbeta primers and 13 Jbeta primers. Only in-frame clones appear in the TCRdb table, and some are missing; sequencing was by immunoSEQ multiplex PCR. The sample holds about 160,000 clones, about 63% seen once. Unrecorded immune exposure was likely among donors, who were nominally healthy when sampled. The rearrangement uses TRBV15 and TRBJ2-1; TRBD2 matches 12 bases. Material: PBMCs. This clonotype was sampled from a middle-aged woman in good health and CMV-seropositive. The CDR3 DNA is TGTGCCACCAGCAGAGATCGAGCTAGCGGGGGGGTCGATGAGCAGTTCTTC. Its protein is CATSRDRASGGVDEQFF.